This T cell receptor (beta chain) emerged from a study of immune characteristics of hereditary and idiopathic chronic pancreatitis. General notes on the study: The study examined local immune cells and TCRbeta repertoires in the pancreas in hereditary and idiopathic chronic pancreatitis, using control pancreases from organ donors for comparison. TCRbeta sequencing covered about 5 control pancreases, roughly 7 hereditary chronic pancreatitis pancreases and roughly 6 idiopathic chronic pancreatitis pancreases. The gDNA-based approach was selected because minimal in vitro experimental manipulation of pancreas-infiltrating T cells was involved. The study at large found these results: Compared with controls, both chronic pancreatitis groups had significantly higher TCRbeta repertoire diversity and lower clonality. Chronic pancreatitis caused by alcohol use was not included in the study. Hereditary and idiopathic chronic pancreatitis differed in Vbeta-Jbeta gene family usage, including TRBV10, TRBV19, TRBV23 and TRBV5. Because patient tissue could be obtained only at the time of TPIAT, differences in disease duration may have affected the immune findings. Among 10 to 15 chronic pancreatitis patients, higher numbers of productive TCR rearrangements went along with higher disease severity scores, showing a positive correlation.

Libraries were prepared through the immunoSEQ multiplex PCR assay. From pancreatic genomic DNA, the TCRbeta CDR3 region and adjacent sequences were amplified and sequenced. Per the authors' processing: Repertoire diversity was measured as a mean normalized Shannon-Wiener index, alongside productive clonality and productive rearrangement counts. Control and chronic pancreatitis repertoire metrics were compared by means of the nonparametric Mann-Whitney U test. A clonotype counted as shared when its CDR3beta sequence had identical amino acid composition and length across subjects. The table comes from immuneACCESS by way of TCRdb, which keeps in-frame sequences with V and J called. Part of the clones is missing from these tables; in studies checked, under half for an unresolved V gene and the rest for unknown reasons. Clone size and V and J calls were adopted from that table, with D and trimming inferred from the DNA. In all, the sample holds 9,000 to 10,000 clones, and around 75% of those were seen once. The ten largest clonotypes hold 11% to 15% of the sample.

Chronic pancreatitis pancreas tissue came from patients undergoing total pancreatectomy with islet autotransplantation (TPIAT). No known history of diabetes was present in the included chronic pancreatitis patients. Genomic DNA was extracted directly from bulk pancreas tissue, without T cell sorting, for TCRbeta sequencing. No particular cause of disease was identified in the patients with idiopathic chronic pancreatitis. At two US centers, pancreas tissues from patients and organ donors were collected on a consecutive basis. V trim: 2 bases; J trim: 9 bases; unmatched bases: 9. Including the terminal cysteine and phenylalanine, the CDR3 comprises 14 residues. Just the 42-base CDR3 DNA is kept, in frame starting at base 1. Looking up the germline V gene yields CDR1 SGHDT and CDR2 YYEEEE. To note about this clone: Its antigen is not yet known. Nothing much larger sits one base from this clone, and base qualities are not available.

This chain joins TRBV5-6 to TRBJ2-7, with 9 bases matching TRBD1. This TCR derives from a human donor with chronic pancreatitis. The specimen sequenced was pancreas tissue with idiopathic chronic pancreatitis. The cell subset or site label, read with the paper, signifies: chronic pancreatitis without an identified cause. The CDR3 reads CASSFGTGPWGQYF. The sequenced DNA: TGTGCCAGCAGCTTCGGGACAGGGCCTTGGGGGCAGTACTTC.